This T cell receptor beta chain originates from a study of blood T cell repertoires in COVID-19. Study-level information: The United States, Italy and Spain provided the acute and convalescent COVID-19 samples. In each case, the material was cDNA or gDNA derived from T cells, B-cell-depleted T cells, or PBMCs.

Trimming took 3 bases from V and 1 from J; bases not matched to a gene: 11. This CDR3 comprises 19 residues. CDR1 and CDR2 (germline): MNHNS, SASEGT. Original data processing: Cell counts per sample came from amplifying reference gene primers. Sequenced by immunoSEQ multiplex PCR; TCRdb stores in-frame clones only, minus some. For V, J and clone size, that table is used; D and trimming come from the DNA. Seen here are a few hundred thousand clones, over 70% observed once, and the top ten hold 8% to 9.5%. The chain uses TRBV6-1 and TRBJ2-3, with 12 positions matching TRBD1. The sequenced sample consisted of peripheral blood. The sequence derives from a human donor in a cohort sampled during active COVID-19. The CDR3 loop reads CASSDPRDRGRGGTDTQYF. The CDR3 DNA is TGTGCCAGCAGTGATCCCCGGGACAGGGGGCGAGGTGGCACAGATACGCAGTATTTT.